This T cell receptor beta chain was observed in a study of T-cell memory formation after mild COVID-19. Whole-study context: The TCR clusters were mostly specific to one donor.

V lost 10 bases and J lost 4, with 15 bases in between. Germline V CDR1 and CDR2: KGHDR, SFDVKD. The CDR3 has 13 residues. Study outcomes and limitations: Memory cells collected pre-infection included some clones that later responded, suggesting cross-reactive memory joined.

This clonotype was seen only a few times. Its specificity is not known. Each CDR3 protein is one row after TCRdb ran MiXCR on the 5' RACE reads. The sample contains 280,000 or so distinct CDR3 sequences, 7.5% to 9.5% of which appear only once. This sequence was found in a man aged 18 to 29 who had mild COVID-19 (a few samples of this study predate the infection). Cell type and time point are not known. The gene calls are TRBV24-1 and TRBJ1-1; unclear D gene. Specimen: PBMCs or a T cell subset sorted from them (not recorded which). Here the CDR3 reads CATFKGSGTEAFF. Here the CDR3 DNA reads TGTGCCACTTTCAAGGGCTCAGGCACTGAAGCTTTCTTT.